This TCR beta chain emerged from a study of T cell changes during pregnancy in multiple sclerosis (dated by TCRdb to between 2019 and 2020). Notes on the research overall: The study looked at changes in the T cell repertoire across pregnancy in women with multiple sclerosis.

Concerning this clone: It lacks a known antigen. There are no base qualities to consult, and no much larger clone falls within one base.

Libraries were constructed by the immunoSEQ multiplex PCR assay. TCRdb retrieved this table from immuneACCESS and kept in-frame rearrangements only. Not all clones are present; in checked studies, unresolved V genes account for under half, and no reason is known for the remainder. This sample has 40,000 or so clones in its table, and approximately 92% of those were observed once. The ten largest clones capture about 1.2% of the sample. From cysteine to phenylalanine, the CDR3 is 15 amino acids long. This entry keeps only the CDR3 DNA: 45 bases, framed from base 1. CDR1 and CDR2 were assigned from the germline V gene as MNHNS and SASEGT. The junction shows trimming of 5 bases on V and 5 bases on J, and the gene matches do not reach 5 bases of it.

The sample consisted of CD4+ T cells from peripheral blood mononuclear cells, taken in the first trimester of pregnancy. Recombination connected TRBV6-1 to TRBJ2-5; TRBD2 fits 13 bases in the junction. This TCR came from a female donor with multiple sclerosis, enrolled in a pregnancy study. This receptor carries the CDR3 CASSPGLAGWETQYF. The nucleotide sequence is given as TGTGCCAGCAGTCCGGGACTAGCGGGATGGGAGACCCAGTACTTC.